This TCR beta chain was identified in a study of T-cell memory formation after mild COVID-19. Findings of the study overall: Pre-infection memory contained some responding clones, which suggested that cross-reactive memory had joined.

In its sample, this clonotype was seen a few times. Its target is not known. Losses at the gene ends were 9 bases for V and 4 bases for J; bases not matched to a gene: 4. Per germline, CDR1 LNHDA and CDR2 SQIVND (reference sequence). This CDR3 contains 13 residues. 5'RACE primed at constant segments yielded TCR alpha and TCR beta cDNA libraries bearing sample barcodes and UMIs. TCRdb reprocessed the 5' RACE reads with MiXCR, giving one entry per CDR3 protein. The table has hundreds of thousands of distinct CDR3 sequences, roughly 18% seen once. The TCR comes from an adult woman who had mild COVID-19 (a few samples of this study predate the infection). Cell type and time point are not known. The sample consisted of PBMCs or a T cell subset sorted from them (not recorded which). The chain recombines TRBV19 with TRBJ1-5; 9 nucleotides agree with TRBD1. The CDR3 spells CASMGQGNQPQHF. CDR3 nucleotide sequence: TGTGCCAGCATGGGACAGGGTAATCAGCCCCAGCATTTT. Full variable domain (remainder filled in from reference TRBV19 and TRBJ1-5): DGGITQSPKYLFRKEGQNVTLSCEQNLNHDAMYWYRQDPGQGLRLIYYSQIVNDFQKGDIAEGYSVSREKKESFPLTVTSAQKNPTAFYLCASMGQGNQPQHFGDGTRLSIL.